The text below deals with one T cell receptor beta chain. Its matching antigen is unknown. This sample is part of a study of T-cell memory formation after mild COVID-19. TCRdb reprocessed the 5' RACE reads with MiXCR, giving one entry per CDR3 protein. The sample lists under 400,000 distinct CDR3 sequences, around 30% occurring once. This CDR3 is built from 15 residues. Trimming took 3 bases from V and 6 from J; bases not matched to a gene: 4. Study-wide findings and caveats: Clones contracting day 15 to 85 were balanced CD4/CD8; later expanders leaned CD4+.

This chain uses TRBV12-3 or TRBV12-4 with TRBJ2-2; 10 positions match TRBD2. This clonotype was obtained from an adult woman who had mild COVID-19 (a few samples of this study predate the infection). Cell type and time point are not known. Sequencing used PBMCs or a T cell subset sorted from them (not recorded which). CDR3 protein: CASSFRTSGAGELFF. DNA of the CDR3: TGTGCCAGCAGTTTCCGGACTAGCGGCGCCGGGGAGCTGTTTTTT.